This is a list of T cell receptor beta chains from one sample in a study of shared clonotypes between healthy human individuals. Here immunoSEQ multiplex PCR was the method, and the copy in TCRdb shows in-frame clones only, minus some. The sample lists approximately 2,200,000 clones; roughly 91% were seen once. Sequenced: naive CD8+ T cells from PBMCs. The receptors stem from a man aged 18 to 30 in good health. Some clones in this sample may be carry-over from other donors' samples. CDR3s include the opening cysteine and the closing phenylalanine or tryptophan. Fields, in order: clone size, V gene, J gene, D gene, CDR3 DNA, CDR3 protein. D genes are given only for firm matches. Clone size, where shown, is once, few, many, or a class for clones that have expanded.

>-|TRBV4-1|TRBJ2-7|-
TGCGCCAGCAGCCAAGATCGGTCCAGCGAGCAGTACTTC
CASSQDRSSEQYF
>-|TRBV19|TRBJ2-7|TRBD1
TGTGCCAGTAGTATAGCACTTCCCGTCGGGACAGGGAGCTCCTACGAGCAGTACTTC
CASSIALPVGTGSSYEQYF
>-|TRBV7-9|TRBJ1-4|-
TGTGCCAGCAGCCCAGGTTTTGGGGGGACAACTAATGAAAAACTGTTTTTT
CASSPGFGGTTNEKLFF
>-|TRBV6-1|TRBJ1-1|-
TGTGCCAGCAGCCCGGGACGGTCGAACACTGAAGCTTTCTTT
CASSPGRSNTEAFF
>-|TRBV7-9|TRBJ1-6|-
TGTGCCAGCAGCCCCGGGGGACGGGGGAATTCACCCCTCCACTTT
CASSPGGRGNSPLHF
>-|TRBV5-6|TRBJ1-1|-
TGTGCCAGCGCTACAGGGAACACTGAAGCTTTCTTT
CASATGNTEAFF
>-|TRBV5-8|TRBJ2-7|-
TGTGCCAGCAGCTTGTCGTTCAGCTCCTACGAGCAGTACTTC
CASSLSFSSYEQYF
>-|TRBV19|TRBJ2-7|TRBD2
TGTGCCAGTAGTATCCAGCTAGCGGGACGTTCCTACGAGCAGTACTTC
CASSIQLAGRSYEQYF
>once|TRBV14|TRBJ2-3|TRBD2
TGTGCCAGCAGCCAGCGGGAGGGCGGCACAGATACGCAGTATTTT
CASSQREGGTDTQYF
>-|TRBV28|TRBJ1-2|-
TGTGCCAGCAGTTTTGATGAGACAGGTGGCTACACCTTC
CASSFDETGGYTF
>-|TRBV15|TRBJ1-2|TRBD1
TGTGCCACCAGCAGCCACCGGGACAGATTCCTTGACTATGGCTACACCTTC
CATSSHRDRFLDYGYTF
>-|TRBV19|TRBJ2-5|TRBD1
TGTGCCAGTAGTACAACAGGGGCGAGCCAAGAGACCCAGTACTTC
CASSTTGASQETQYF
>-|TRBV9|TRBJ2-7|TRBD1
TGTGCCAGCAGCCCAAGGGACAGAGGACCCTACGAGCAGTACTTC
CASSPRDRGPYEQYF
>-|TRBV10-2|TRBJ1-4|-
TGCGCCAGCAGCCCGGGATTCCGAGGGGAAAAACTGTTTTTT
CASSPGFRGEKLFF
>-|TRBV6-6|TRBJ2-7|TRBD1
TGTGCCAGCAGTTACGTTGGACAGGGAGCCCACGAGCAGTACTTC
CASSYVGQGAHEQYF
>-|TRBV7-8|TRBJ1-5|TRBD1
TGTGCCAGCGTCGCAGGGGGCTTTCAGCCCCAGCATTTT
CASVAGGFQPQHF
>-|TRBV11-2|TRBJ2-7|TRBD2
TGTGCCAGCAGCGCTCCGGGACTAGCGGGAGACTCCTACGAGCAGTACTTC
CASSAPGLAGDSYEQYF
>-|TRBV7-3|TRBJ2-2|-
TGTGCCAGCAGCTTGACCCGAAACACCGGGGAGCTGTTTTTT
CASSLTRNTGELFF
>-|TRBV6-1|TRBJ2-7|-
TGTGCCAGCGGCGACCTGGACAGACCGTATTACGAGCAGTACTTC
CASGDLDRPYYEQYF
>-|TRBV28|TRBJ2-7|-
TGTGCCAGCAGTATTAACCCGGGATCTTCCTACGAGCAGTACTTC
CASSINPGSSYEQYF
>-|TRBV7-3|TRBJ2-4|-
TGTGCCAGCAGCTTTGATCCCAAAAACATTCAGTACTTC
CASSFDPKNIQYF
>-|TRBV2|TRBJ2-4|-
TGTGCCAGCAGTGAATATTCCTTAGCCAAAAACATTCAGTACTTC
CASSEYSLAKNIQYF
>-|TRBV11-3|TRBJ2-2|TRBD1
TGTGCCAGCAGCTTTCGGACAGGGCTTAACACCGGGGAGCTGTTTTTT
CASSFRTGLNTGELFF
>-|TRBV11-2|TRBJ2-5|-
TGTGCCAGCAGCGATATGGGGAGCTACCAAGAGACCCAGTACTTC
CASSDMGSYQETQYF
>-|TRBV13|TRBJ2-7|TRBD2
TGTGCCAGCAGCTCAGGCGGCGGGAGGGCGACCTACGAGCAGTACTTC
CASSSGGGRATYEQYF
>-|TRBV5-8|TRBJ2-1|TRBD1
TGTGCCAGCAGCGCTGGACAGGGGACAGACTACAATGAGCAGTTCTTC
CASSAGQGTDYNEQFF
>-|TRBV25-1|TRBJ2-1|TRBD2
TGTGACAAAAACCAGCGGGAGCGGAGTGAGCAGTTCTTC
CDKNQRERSEQFF
>-|TRBV18|TRBJ2-1|-
TGTGCCAGCTCACCACCGTCTGGCGCGTCCTACAATGAGCAGTTCTTC
CASSPPSGASYNEQFF
>-|TRBV7-2|TRBJ2-5|TRBD1
TGTGCCAGCAGCCAGGGACAGGGTAGTTGGGAGACCCAGTACTTC
CASSQGQGSWETQYF
>-|TRBV6-5|TRBJ1-2|-
TGTGCCAGCAGTTACTCAGGGCCCCCAGTGGGCGGCTACACCTTC
CASSYSGPPVGGYTF
>-|TRBV7-2|TRBJ1-2|-
TGTGCCAGCAGCTTATATAAAGAGGGCGCTTATGGCTACACCTTC
CASSLYKEGAYGYTF
>-|TRBV7-9|TRBJ2-7|-
TGTGCCAGCAGCCCGAAGGGGACCTACGAGCAGTACTTC
CASSPKGTYEQYF
>once|TRBV27|TRBJ1-1|TRBD1
TGTGCCAGCAGTCCCCGGGACAGGGGGTTCACTGAAGCTTTCTTT
CASSPRDRGFTEAFF
>-|TRBV7-2|TRBJ1-5|-
TGTGCCAGCAGCTTAAAACTGGGGGCAGACAATCAGCCCCAGCATTTT
CASSLKLGADNQPQHF
>-|TRBV27|TRBJ1-1|-
TGTGCCAGCAGTTTAGTCCCGGGGACTGAAGCTTTCTTT
CASSLVPGTEAFF
>-|TRBV11-3|TRBJ2-1|-
TGTGCCAGCAGCCAACAGGGTTCGGGCTACAATGAGCAGTTCTTC
CASSQQGSGYNEQFF
>-|TRBV7-8|TRBJ2-7|TRBD1
TGTGCCAGCAGCTTAGTTGCAGGGGGCCGGTCGTCCTACGAGCAGTACTTC
CASSLVAGGRSSYEQYF
>few|TRBV21-1|TRBJ2-1|-
TGTGCCAGCAAAACGCGGATTTTAGTGGGGTCGTTCTTC
CASKTRILVGSFF
>-|TRBV27|TRBJ1-1|-
TGTGCCAGCAAGATGAGGGGTTCGAGCACTGAAGCTTTCTTT
CASKMRGSSTEAFF
>-|TRBV4-1|TRBJ2-3|-
TGCGCCAGCAGCCAGAACGAACGAGAGCGGGCCAACCAATACACAGATACGCAGTATTTT
CASSQNERERANQYTDTQYF
>-|TRBV5-4|TRBJ2-7|-
TGTGCCAGCAGCGGGCCTCCTGGCGAGCAGTACTTC
CASSGPPGEQYF
>-|TRBV27|TRBJ2-1|-
TGTGCCAGCAGTTCCGAAAGGCTAGCGAGCTCCTACAATGAGCAGTTCTTC
CASSSERLASSYNEQFF
>-|TRBV7-2|TRBJ2-1|-
TGTGCCAGCAGCTTAGGAGGCAGGCCAAATATTCTCAATGAGCAGTTCTTC
CASSLGGRPNILNEQFF
>once|TRBV11-2|TRBJ2-5|-
TGTGCCAGCAGCTTATACCCTGCGGAGGGGCACCAAGAGACCCAGTACTTC
CASSLYPAEGHQETQYF
>-|TRBV6-1|TRBJ1-5|TRBD1
TGTGCCAGCAGTGAATTTTCTGAGACAGGGTACCTCAATCAGCCCCAGCATTTT
CASSEFSETGYLNQPQHF
>-|TRBV27|TRBJ1-5|-
TGTGCCAGCAGTCTCGAGGGGCCTGGGGGCAATCAGCCCCAGCATTTT
CASSLEGPGGNQPQHF
>-|TRBV28|TRBJ1-5|TRBD1
TGTGCCAGCAGTCGAGGGGGCTGGCAGCCCCAGCATTTT
CASSRGGWQPQHF
>-|TRBV4-3|TRBJ2-7|-
TGCGCCAGCAGCCAAGCGCAGGGGACCCCTTGGGAGCAGTACTTC
CASSQAQGTPWEQYF
>-|TRBV5-6|TRBJ2-7|TRBD1
TGTGCCAGCAGCTTGGCCGACAGGGGGCCCACCTACGAGCAGTACTTC
CASSLADRGPTYEQYF
>-|TRBV7-9|TRBJ2-3|-
TGTGCCAGCAGCCCCCAGGACAGAAGCACAGATACGCAGTATTTT
CASSPQDRSTDTQYF
>-|TRBV14|TRBJ2-7|TRBD1
TGTGCCAGCAGCGACAGGGGATTGTACGAGCAGTACTTC
CASSDRGLYEQYF
>-|TRBV5-1|TRBJ1-5|TRBD1
TGCGCCAGCAGCTTCGCAGGGGGGTGGAATCAGCCCCAGCATTTT
CASSFAGGWNQPQHF
>-|TRBV29-1|TRBJ2-1|TRBD2
TGCAGCGTTGACTTTTTGGAAGGACTAGCGGGAGAGGATGAGCAGTTCTTC
CSVDFLEGLAGEDEQFF
>-|TRBV19|TRBJ1-2|-
TGTGCCAGTAGCACCAAATTCGCCGGCATCCACGACTACACCTTC
CASSTKFAGIHDYTF